Listed below are T cell receptor beta chains from one sample, sequenced in a study of cytomegalovirus exposure and HLA in healthy donors. Clones were read by immunoSEQ multiplex PCR, and TCRdb kept only the in-frame ones, dropping some. The sample shows around 190,000 clones, approximately 80% of them seen only once. The specimen was PBMCs. The origin of the receptors is a woman aged 40 to 50 in good health and CMV-seronegative. Both conserved end residues are part of each CDR3. A D gene is named only where the DNA matches it firmly. Expanded clones get a size class; other rows say once, few or many, or leave the size out.

cdr3_nt cdr3_aa j_call clone_size d_call v_call
TGTGCCTGGAGCCAGGGGACTAGCGGGAGGGAGACCCAGTACTTC CAWSQGTSGRETQYF TRBJ2-5 few TRBD2 TRBV30
TGTGCCAGCAGATTTAGCGGGAGGGCCATTAATGAGCAGTTCTTC CASRFSGRAINEQFF TRBJ2-1 . TRBD2 TRBV27
TGTGCCAGCAAAGGGGACGGACTAGTCTATGGCTACACCTTC CASKGDGLVYGYTF TRBJ1-2 . . TRBV2
TGTGCCAGCTCACCAAGCGGCGGCGCGAACACCGGGGAGCTGTTTTTT CASSPSGGANTGELFF TRBJ2-2 . . TRBV18
TGTGCCAGCAGCCGACCAGGGGGGACGTCCTACAATGAGCAGTTCTTC CASSRPGGTSYNEQFF TRBJ2-1 . . TRBV7-8
TGTGCCTCAGGACTAGGAGAGACCCAGTACTTC CASGLGETQYF TRBJ2-5 . TRBD2 TRBV30
TGTGCCAGCGGTAGAGACAGGATGGGCGAGACCCAGTACTTC CASGRDRMGETQYF TRBJ2-5 . . TRBV6-1
TGTGCCAGCAGTTATGACAGGGGTAATCAGCCCCAGCATTTT CASSYDRGNQPQHF TRBJ1-5 once TRBD1 TRBV27
TGTGCCAGCAGCCAGGGGGCGCAGGACTATGGCTACACCTTC CASSQGAQDYGYTF TRBJ1-2 . TRBD1 TRBV7-9
TGCAGCGGAGGGACAGGGTCGGGGGAGACCCAGTACTTC CSGGTGSGETQYF TRBJ2-5 . TRBD1 TRBV29-1
TGTGCCATCAGTGAGGCGACCCCCGGGACAGGGAAAGGAAAACTGTTTTTT CAISEATPGTGKGKLFF TRBJ1-4 . TRBD1 TRBV10-3